This TCR beta chain was profiled in a study of T-cell memory formation after mild COVID-19. General study findings and limits: Memory cells collected pre-infection included some clones that later responded, suggesting cross-reactive memory joined.

This CDR3 contains 15 residues. The germline V gene has CDR1 SNHLY and CDR2 FYNNEI. Trimming took 3 bases from V and 1 from J, leaving 12 bases between them. MiXCR, run by TCRdb on the 5' RACE reads, gives a single entry per CDR3 protein. The sample records 100,000 to 130,000 distinct CDR3 sequences, over 15% being singletons. As to this clonotype: Its antigen is unknown.

The clonotype was recovered from a man aged 18 to 29 who had mild COVID-19 (a few samples of this study predate the infection). Cell type and time point are not known. Sequenced input: PBMCs or a T cell subset sorted from them (not recorded which). This chain uses TRBV2 with TRBJ2-5; tentative D call: TRBD2 (6 bases). In nucleotides, the CDR3 is TGTGCCAGCAGTGAGGGGTTAGCGGCCCAAGAGACCCAGTACTTC. As protein: CASSEGLAAQETQYF.